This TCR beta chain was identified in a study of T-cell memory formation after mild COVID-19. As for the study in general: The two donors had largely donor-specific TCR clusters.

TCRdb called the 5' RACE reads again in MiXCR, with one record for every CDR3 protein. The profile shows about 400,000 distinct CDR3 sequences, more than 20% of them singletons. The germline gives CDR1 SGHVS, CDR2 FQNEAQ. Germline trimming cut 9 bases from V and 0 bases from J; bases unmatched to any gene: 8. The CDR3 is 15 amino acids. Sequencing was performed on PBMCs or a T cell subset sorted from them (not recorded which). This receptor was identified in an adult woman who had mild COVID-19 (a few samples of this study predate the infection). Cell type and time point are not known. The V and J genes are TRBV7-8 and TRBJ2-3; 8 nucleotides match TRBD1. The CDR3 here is CASFRDRLSTDTQYF. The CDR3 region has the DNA TGTGCCAGTTTCCGGGACAGGCTTAGCACAGATACGCAGTATTTT.